Below are 8 T cell receptor beta chains sequenced from a single sample in a study of blood T cell repertoires in COVID-19. The method was immunoSEQ multiplex PCR; TCRdb's version includes in-frame clones alone and lacks a portion of them. The table includes about 170,000 clones, 84% detected once. The material sequenced was peripheral blood. The receptors come from a man in his forties who had recovered from COVID-19.

The chain has TRBV6-5 and TRBJ1-2; a possible D gene is TRBD1 (5 bases). Germline CDR1 MNHEY, CDR2 SVGAGI. The CDR3 extends over 15 amino acids. V was cut by 7 bases and J by 7 bases, with 22 bases left in between. CDR3 sequence: CASTYWGPSEFGYTF. In nucleotides, the CDR3 is TGTGCCAGCACCTACTGGGGCCCTTCGGAGTTTGGCTACACCTTC.

Here the CDR3 reads CAISNSGTSGGVLHEQYF. The CDR3 DNA reads as TGTGCCATCAGTAACAGCGGGACTAGCGGGGGGGTTCTCCACGAGCAGTACTTC. This chain links TRBV10-3 with TRBJ2-7; 16 bases map to TRBD2. CDR3 length equals 18 residues. Per germline, CDR1 ENHRY and CDR2 SYGVKD. V lost 5 bases, J lost 5 bases, and 12 bases stayed unmatched.

V gene TRBV5-4 combines with J gene TRBJ1-2, with D hard to call. The CDR3 runs to 16 residues. The germline V gene encodes CDR1 SGHNT and CDR2 YYREEE (reference sequence). Trimming cost V 8 bases and J 3 bases, with 23 bases left between them. Written as DNA, the CDR3 is TGTGCCAGTAAGCAGTCCTCAGCTGACTATTACTATGGCTACACCTTC. Its translation is CASKQSSADYYYGYTF.

The chain combines TRBV6-6 with TRBJ1-5, with 7 bases that match TRBD1. In germline, CDR1 is MNHNY, CDR2 SVGAGI (reference sequence). The CDR3 has 16 amino acids. With 4 bases clipped from V and 6 bases from J, the junction kept 12 bases outside the gene matches. This chain's CDR3 is CASSSPLGTVSQPQHF. The CDR3 DNA is TGTGCCAGCAGTTCACCCTTAGGGACAGTCAGTCAGCCCCAGCATTTT.

The rearrangement joins TRBV19 to TRBJ2-1; 8 bases line up with TRBD2. J gave up 0 bases and V 3 bases, and 4 bases lay outside the gene matches. Germline assignment: CDR1 LNHDA and CDR2 SQIVND (reference sequence). The CDR3 has 16 amino acids. The CDR3 DNA sequence: TGTGCCAGTAGTATTACTAGCGGAAACTCCTACAATGAGCAGTTCTTC. Translated, it gives CASSITSGNSYNEQFF.

This chain uses TRBV5-1 with TRBJ2-3, with 7 bases fitting TRBD2. This CDR3 has 16 residues. Losses at the gene ends were 0 bases for V and 0 bases for J; bases not matched to a gene: 4. Germline CDR1 reads SGHRS; CDR2 reads YFSETQ. The CDR3 region has the DNA TGCGCCAGCAGCTTGGGCGCGGGAGACAGCACAGATACGCAGTATTTT. This gives the protein CASSLGAGDSTDTQYF. Supplemented by reference TRBV5-1 and TRBJ2-3, the full variable domain reads KAGVTQTPRYLIKTRGQQVTLSCSPISGHRSVSWYQQTPGQGLQFLFEYFSETQRNKGNFPGRFSGRQFSNSRSEMNVSTLELGDSALYLCASSLGAGDSTDTQYFGPGTRLTVL.

In its sample, this clone was seen once. The chain couples TRBV6-5 to TRBJ1-1; the D gene is possibly TRBD1 (5 bases). Germline V gives CDR1 MNHEY, CDR2 SVGAGI. The ends were cut back, 6 bases at V and 6 bases at J, with 11 bases in the middle. The CDR3 is 12 amino acids. CDR3 region: CASSQTESEAFF. CDR3 sequence (DNA): TGTGCCAGCAGCCAGACAGAATCTGAAGCTTTCTTT.

The chain's CDR3 is CASRLSGSSYNEQFF. CDR3 DNA sequence: TGTGCCAGCAGACTCAGCGGGAGCTCCTACAATGAGCAGTTCTTC. This sequence joins TRBV27 and TRBJ2-1; 8 bases agree with TRBD2. The CDR3 has 15 amino acids. With 6 bases clipped from V and 0 bases from J, the junction kept 4 bases outside the gene matches. Germline V gene lookup returns CDR1 MNHEY and CDR2 SMNVEV (reference sequence).